A selection of T cell receptor beta chains follows, all from one sample in a study of Ad26.COV2.S vaccination and SARS-CoV-2 variants. Assay: immunoSEQ multiplex PCR; the TCRdb copy retains only in-frame clones and omits some. The sample lists about 320,000 clones, around 85% seen once, with 2% to 2.5% in the top ten. Sequenced material: peripheral blood, taken in a trial of Ad26.COV2.S vaccine versus placebo. The receptor set was obtained from a person between 18 and 65 years old who received the Ad26.COV2.S COVID-19 vaccine or a placebo. Both conserved end residues are part of each CDR3. Each record gives: D gene, V gene, J gene, CDR3 protein. D genes are given only for firm matches.

d_call: -; v_call: TRBV19; j_call: TRBJ1-5; cdr3_aa: CASRPGTWASNQPQHF
d_call: -; v_call: TRBV9; j_call: TRBJ2-5; cdr3_aa: CASSETDRRFQETQYF
d_call: -; v_call: TRBV9; j_call: TRBJ1-1; cdr3_aa: CASSVGAGGNTEAFF
d_call: -; v_call: TRBV11-3; j_call: TRBJ2-3; cdr3_aa: CASSFSFTDTQYF
d_call: TRBD1; v_call: TRBV28; j_call: TRBJ2-1; cdr3_aa: CASKPGGTYYNEQFF
d_call: TRBD2; v_call: TRBV4-1; j_call: TRBJ2-6; cdr3_aa: CASRMTSGISGANVLTF
d_call: -; v_call: TRBV4-2; j_call: TRBJ2-1; cdr3_aa: CASSQNHRASGTYNEQFF
d_call: TRBD2; v_call: TRBV5-1; j_call: TRBJ2-7; cdr3_aa: CASSRGESTATYEQYF
d_call: -; v_call: TRBV28; j_call: TRBJ1-2; cdr3_aa: CASSRVGGRGGYTF
d_call: -; v_call: TRBV27; j_call: TRBJ2-7; cdr3_aa: CASRNRGAYEQYF
d_call: -; v_call: TRBV5-4; j_call: TRBJ1-6; cdr3_aa: CASSLGAGYNSPLHF
d_call: -; v_call: TRBV5-6; j_call: TRBJ2-3; cdr3_aa: CASSFIGTDTQYF
d_call: -; v_call: TRBV7-8; j_call: TRBJ2-5; cdr3_aa: CASSLVRQFQETQYF
d_call: TRBD1; v_call: TRBV27; j_call: TRBJ1-2; cdr3_aa: CAAREGAGYGYTF
d_call: TRBD2; v_call: TRBV7-9; j_call: TRBJ2-3; cdr3_aa: CATNSGGATDTQYF
d_call: -; v_call: TRBV5-1; j_call: TRBJ1-2; cdr3_aa: CASSFSRSDGYTF
d_call: -; v_call: TRBV9; j_call: TRBJ1-1; cdr3_aa: CASSVEDTYTEAFF
d_call: -; v_call: TRBV3-1/TRBV3-2; j_call: TRBJ2-1; cdr3_aa: CASSQGTTNNEWIF
d_call: -; v_call: TRBV5-5; j_call: TRBJ2-7; cdr3_aa: CASSLSSAYSYEQYF
d_call: -; v_call: TRBV5-4; j_call: TRBJ2-1; cdr3_aa: CASSLGVSYNEQFF
d_call: -; v_call: TRBV5-8; j_call: TRBJ1-1; cdr3_aa: CASSSGRTEAFF
d_call: -; v_call: TRBV7-9; j_call: TRBJ1-1; cdr3_aa: CASSLAENTEAFF
d_call: -; v_call: TRBV29-1; j_call: TRBJ1-5; cdr3_aa: CSVEEGGNSNQPQHF
d_call: TRBD1; v_call: TRBV30; j_call: TRBJ1-1; cdr3_aa: CAWRVTGVGTEAFF
d_call: -; v_call: TRBV9; j_call: TRBJ1-3; cdr3_aa: CASSVDSGLFSGNTIYF
d_call: -; v_call: TRBV3-1/TRBV3-2; j_call: TRBJ2-7; cdr3_aa: CASSQDAGGYEQYF
d_call: -; v_call: TRBV5-1; j_call: TRBJ1-1; cdr3_aa: CASSLVRGEAFF
d_call: -; v_call: TRBV24-1; j_call: TRBJ1-2; cdr3_aa: CATSVGRGSGGYTF
d_call: TRBD2; v_call: TRBV7-8; j_call: TRBJ2-1; cdr3_aa: CASSFGLAGGPEQFF
d_call: -; v_call: TRBV2; j_call: TRBJ2-1; cdr3_aa: CASSDDGGNNEQFF
d_call: TRBD2; v_call: TRBV24-1; j_call: TRBJ2-2; cdr3_aa: CATSDSASQRGTRGTGELFF
d_call: -; v_call: TRBV18; j_call: TRBJ2-1; cdr3_aa: CASSPAVGRYNEQFF
d_call: -; v_call: TRBV5-4; j_call: TRBJ1-5; cdr3_aa: CASSLDPNQPQHF
d_call: -; v_call: TRBV6-1; j_call: TRBJ2-7; cdr3_aa: CASSEEGDMISYEQYF
d_call: -; v_call: TRBV11-3; j_call: TRBJ2-5; cdr3_aa: CASSSGQTQQETQYF
d_call: -; v_call: TRBV4-1; j_call: TRBJ1-6; cdr3_aa: CASSQDLGEGSYNSPLHF